A selection of T cell receptor beta chains follows, all from one sample in a study of beta chain features in type 1 diabetes. Sequencing used immunoSEQ multiplex PCR; TCRdb keeps in-frame clones, though not all of them. The sample includes 900,000 or so clones, roughly 15% of them seen just once. The specimen was naive CD4+ T cells from blood. These receptors were collected from a woman between 18 and 29 years old in good health. Both conserved end residues are part of each CDR3. The D gene is left open where the match is weak. Rows may omit the clone size; those that give it use once, few, many or a size class.

j_gene: TRBJ1-2
v_gene: TRBV6-5
abundance: -
d_gene: TRBD1
CDR3nt: TGTGCCAGCAGCCTCGGGACAGACCAATACTATGGCTACACCTTC
CDR3aa: CASSLGTDQYYGYTF

j_gene: TRBJ2-4
v_gene: TRBV15
abundance: few
d_gene: -
CDR3nt: TGTGCCACCGGGGTCGGCGGCTCCGTCAAAAACATTCAGTACTTC
CDR3aa: CATGVGGSVKNIQYF

j_gene: TRBJ2-2
v_gene: TRBV4-2
abundance: -
d_gene: -
CDR3nt: TGTGCCAGCAGCCAAGATCATAACACCGGGGAGCTGTTTTTT
CDR3aa: CASSQDHNTGELFF

j_gene: TRBJ1-2
v_gene: TRBV14
abundance: -
d_gene: TRBD1
CDR3nt: TGTGCCAGCAGCCGACAGGGCGTCTATGGCTACACCTTC
CDR3aa: CASSRQGVYGYTF

j_gene: TRBJ2-3
v_gene: TRBV6-5
abundance: -
d_gene: TRBD2
CDR3nt: TGTGCCAGCAGTGGACTAGCGGGAAGTGATGTGACGCAGTATTTT
CDR3aa: CASSGLAGSDVTQYF

j_gene: TRBJ1-1
v_gene: TRBV4-2
abundance: -
d_gene: TRBD1
CDR3nt: TGTGCCAGCAGCCAGAGACAGGGGATGAACACTGAAGCTTTCTTT
CDR3aa: CASSQRQGMNTEAFF

j_gene: TRBJ2-5
v_gene: TRBV10-1
abundance: -
d_gene: TRBD1
CDR3nt: TGCGCCAGCAGTGTCGGGACAGGGAAGACCCAGTACTTC
CDR3aa: CASSVGTGKTQYF

j_gene: TRBJ2-3
v_gene: TRBV7-2
abundance: -
d_gene: -
CDR3nt: TGTGCCAGCAGCTTAGCTGGGGGCTGGGATACGCAGTATTTT
CDR3aa: CASSLAGGWDTQYF

j_gene: TRBJ2-5
v_gene: TRBV28
abundance: -
d_gene: -
CDR3nt: TGTGCCAGCAGTGCCCATTATCAGGAGACCCAGTACTTC
CDR3aa: CASSAHYQETQYF

j_gene: TRBJ2-5
v_gene: TRBV7-2
abundance: -
d_gene: -
CDR3nt: TGTGCCAGCAGCCTCGTTCAAAAAGAGACCCAGTACTTC
CDR3aa: CASSLVQKETQYF

j_gene: TRBJ2-5
v_gene: TRBV21-1
abundance: few
d_gene: -
CDR3nt: TGTGCCAGCAGCAACGGGGTTCGAGGCCAAGAGACCCAGTACTTC
CDR3aa: CASSNGVRGQETQYF

j_gene: TRBJ2-5
v_gene: TRBV7-9
abundance: -
d_gene: -
CDR3nt: TGTGCCAGCAGCCGAGAGTGGACCCAGTACTTC
CDR3aa: CASSREWTQYF

j_gene: TRBJ2-1
v_gene: TRBV9
abundance: few
d_gene: TRBD2
CDR3nt: TGTGCCAGCAGCGTCGGACTAGTTAGTCATGAGCAGTTCTTC
CDR3aa: CASSVGLVSHEQFF

j_gene: TRBJ1-5
v_gene: TRBV11-2
abundance: -
d_gene: -
CDR3nt: TGTGCCAGCAGCTTAGATCTCGGGGTGGGCAATCAGCCCCAGCATTTT
CDR3aa: CASSLDLGVGNQPQHF

j_gene: TRBJ1-1
v_gene: TRBV7-9
abundance: -
d_gene: -
CDR3nt: TGTGCCAGCAGCCTACAGGGAGAAGCTTTCTTT
CDR3aa: CASSLQGEAFF

j_gene: TRBJ1-2
v_gene: TRBV11-2
abundance: -
d_gene: -
CDR3nt: TGTGCCAGCAGCTTATCCCTCGGGACACAAGGCTACACCTTC
CDR3aa: CASSLSLGTQGYTF

j_gene: TRBJ1-1
v_gene: TRBV2
abundance: -
d_gene: -
CDR3nt: TGTGCCAGCAGGGGGGAACGGACCACTGAAGCTTTCTTT
CDR3aa: CASRGERTTEAFF

j_gene: TRBJ2-1
v_gene: TRBV19
abundance: -
d_gene: TRBD2
CDR3nt: TGTGCCAGTAGTGGGACTAGCGGGAGACCCTACAATGAGCAGTTCTTC
CDR3aa: CASSGTSGRPYNEQFF

j_gene: TRBJ2-3
v_gene: TRBV27
abundance: -
d_gene: TRBD2
CDR3nt: TGTGCTAGCGGGAGGGGCGGTGGCACAGATACGCAGTATTTT
CDR3aa: CASGRGGGTDTQYF

j_gene: TRBJ2-3
v_gene: TRBV19
abundance: few
d_gene: -
CDR3nt: TGTGCCAGTAGTCTCAGGGCGCTCGGCACAGATACGCAGTATTTT
CDR3aa: CASSLRALGTDTQYF

j_gene: TRBJ2-3
v_gene: TRBV4-3
abundance: -
d_gene: TRBD1
CDR3nt: TGCGCCAGCAGCCAATACCAGACCGGGACAGGGAGGTATTTT
CDR3aa: CASSQYQTGTGRYF

j_gene: TRBJ1-1
v_gene: TRBV6-5
abundance: -
d_gene: -
CDR3nt: TGTGCCAGCAACCGTAGGGGAAACACTGAAGCTTTCTTT
CDR3aa: CASNRRGNTEAFF

j_gene: TRBJ2-7
v_gene: TRBV15
abundance: few
d_gene: -
CDR3nt: TGTGCCACCAGCAGGGAGAAGGGTTACGAGCAGTACTTC
CDR3aa: CATSREKGYEQYF

j_gene: TRBJ2-7
v_gene: TRBV5-1
abundance: few
d_gene: -
CDR3nt: TGCGCCAGCAGCTTAGACCTACAGGGCATCTCCTACGAGCAGTACTTC
CDR3aa: CASSLDLQGISYEQYF

j_gene: TRBJ2-1
v_gene: TRBV28
abundance: few
d_gene: -
CDR3nt: TGTGCCAGCAGTTTTAGGAATTATCGACCAAATGAGCAGTTCTTC
CDR3aa: CASSFRNYRPNEQFF

j_gene: TRBJ1-3
v_gene: TRBV30
abundance: -
d_gene: -
CDR3nt: TGTGCCTGGAGTGTACGCAGCTCTGGAAACACCATATATTTT
CDR3aa: CAWSVRSSGNTIYF

j_gene: TRBJ2-1
v_gene: TRBV7-9
abundance: few
d_gene: -
CDR3nt: TGTGCCAGCAGCCCCCGTCCAGGCGGTTCCTACAATGAGCAGTTCTTC
CDR3aa: CASSPRPGGSYNEQFF

j_gene: TRBJ2-7
v_gene: TRBV2
abundance: -
d_gene: TRBD1
CDR3nt: TGTGCCAGCAGTAAACAGGGGAGTGTCCACGAGCAGTACTTC
CDR3aa: CASSKQGSVHEQYF

j_gene: TRBJ2-3
v_gene: TRBV6-6
abundance: few
d_gene: -
CDR3nt: TGTGCCAGCAGTTCATGGGGGGATACGCAGTATTTT
CDR3aa: CASSSWGDTQYF

j_gene: TRBJ2-3
v_gene: TRBV6-4
abundance: few
d_gene: -
CDR3nt: TGTGCCAGCAGTGACCTCCTCACAGATACGCAGTATTTT
CDR3aa: CASSDLLTDTQYF

j_gene: TRBJ2-7
v_gene: TRBV5-1
abundance: -
d_gene: -
CDR3nt: TGCGCCAGCACACTCGATTTAGGGTCCTACGAGCAGTACTTC
CDR3aa: CASTLDLGSYEQYF

j_gene: TRBJ2-7
v_gene: TRBV28
abundance: few
d_gene: -
CDR3nt: TGTGCCAGCAGTCGGAGATTCCAGACAAACGAGCAGTACTTC
CDR3aa: CASSRRFQTNEQYF

j_gene: TRBJ2-1
v_gene: TRBV7-8
abundance: -
d_gene: -
CDR3nt: TGTGCCAGCAGCTTAGCGGCGGTTTGGGCGGGCCATACCTACAATGAGCAGTTCTTC
CDR3aa: CASSLAAVWAGHTYNEQFF

j_gene: TRBJ2-7
v_gene: TRBV6-1
abundance: -
d_gene: TRBD1
CDR3nt: TGTGCCAGCAGTGTGGCAGGGGGCTTTTACGAGCAGTACTTC
CDR3aa: CASSVAGGFYEQYF

j_gene: TRBJ2-1
v_gene: TRBV9
abundance: -
d_gene: -
CDR3nt: TGTGCCAGCAGCGTAGGACCGTACAATGAGCAGTTCTTC
CDR3aa: CASSVGPYNEQFF

j_gene: TRBJ2-3
v_gene: TRBV28
abundance: -
d_gene: -
CDR3nt: TGTGCCAGCAGTTCGAATCGAAGAGGCTACACAGATACGCAGTATTTT
CDR3aa: CASSSNRRGYTDTQYF

j_gene: TRBJ2-3
v_gene: TRBV4-1
abundance: few
d_gene: -
CDR3nt: TGCGCCAGCAGCCAAGAAGATAATACGCAGTATTTT
CDR3aa: CASSQEDNTQYF

j_gene: TRBJ1-2
v_gene: TRBV28
abundance: -
d_gene: TRBD1
CDR3nt: TGTGCCAGCAGTTCCTGGACAGGGTCGTTCTATGGCTACACCTTC
CDR3aa: CASSSWTGSFYGYTF

j_gene: TRBJ1-5
v_gene: TRBV7-2
abundance: -
d_gene: -
CDR3nt: TGTGCCAGCAGCTTAGGCGGGATTAGCAATCAGCCCCAGCATTTT
CDR3aa: CASSLGGISNQPQHF

j_gene: TRBJ2-5
v_gene: TRBV27
abundance: -
d_gene: -
CDR3nt: TGTGCCAGCAGTTTAAATTTTCGCGCGGAGACCCAGTACTTC
CDR3aa: CASSLNFRAETQYF

j_gene: TRBJ1-5
v_gene: TRBV5-6
abundance: -
d_gene: -
CDR3nt: TGTGCCAGCAGCTTCGGGAGTGGGACTAGCAATCAGCCCCAGCATTTT
CDR3aa: CASSFGSGTSNQPQHF

j_gene: TRBJ2-3
v_gene: TRBV11-2
abundance: few
d_gene: -
CDR3nt: TGTGCCAGCAGCTTTGGGAGGAACAGCGACAAAATCACAGATACGCAGTATTTT
CDR3aa: CASSFGRNSDKITDTQYF

j_gene: TRBJ2-1
v_gene: TRBV28
abundance: few
d_gene: -
CDR3nt: TGTGCCAGCAGTTTCGGGGGGCCCGGGGAGCAGTTCTTC
CDR3aa: CASSFGGPGEQFF

j_gene: TRBJ2-1
v_gene: TRBV10-3
abundance: few
d_gene: TRBD2
CDR3nt: TGTGCCATCAGGAAGAGCGGGAGGGCCGCTGAGCAGTTCTTC
CDR3aa: CAIRKSGRAAEQFF

j_gene: TRBJ1-2
v_gene: TRBV5-4
abundance: -
d_gene: -
CDR3nt: TGTGCCAGCAGCCGGGACGGTAGCTATGGCTACACCTTC
CDR3aa: CASSRDGSYGYTF

j_gene: TRBJ1-1
v_gene: TRBV7-9
abundance: -
d_gene: -
CDR3nt: TGTGCCAGCAGCTTAGCTGGGACACCCACTGAAGCTTTCTTT
CDR3aa: CASSLAGTPTEAFF

j_gene: TRBJ1-1
v_gene: TRBV19
abundance: few
d_gene: -
CDR3nt: TGTGCCAGTAGTATAGGAAGGGCTGAAGCTTTCTTT
CDR3aa: CASSIGRAEAFF

j_gene: TRBJ2-1
v_gene: TRBV19
abundance: -
d_gene: -
CDR3nt: TGTGCCAGTAGTATAGTGATGCGGCTAGCACGCCGCGGTGAGCAGTTCTTC
CDR3aa: CASSIVMRLARRGEQFF

j_gene: TRBJ2-1
v_gene: TRBV7-9
abundance: -
d_gene: -
CDR3nt: TGTGCCAGCAGCTTGGGAGGGAACAGGGCTAATGAGCAGTTCTTC
CDR3aa: CASSLGGNRANEQFF

j_gene: TRBJ2-7
v_gene: TRBV6-5
abundance: -
d_gene: -
CDR3nt: TGTGCCAGCAGTTACTCCGAGGGGCTTGGCGAGCAGTACTTC
CDR3aa: CASSYSEGLGEQYF

j_gene: TRBJ2-7
v_gene: TRBV15
abundance: -
d_gene: -
CDR3nt: TGTGCCACCAGCAGAAACCGGGGCTACGAGCAGTACTTC
CDR3aa: CATSRNRGYEQYF

j_gene: TRBJ2-1
v_gene: TRBV5-6
abundance: -
d_gene: -
CDR3nt: TGTGCCAGCAGCTTCATCAGCGGAACCTACAATGAGCAGTTCTTC
CDR3aa: CASSFISGTYNEQFF

j_gene: TRBJ2-6
v_gene: TRBV4-2
abundance: few
d_gene: TRBD2
CDR3nt: TGTGCCAGCAGCCAACTCGTCGGAGCGGGAGGGCCCTCCGGGGCCAACGTCCTGACTTTC
CDR3aa: CASSQLVGAGGPSGANVLTF

j_gene: TRBJ2-1
v_gene: TRBV4-2
abundance: -
d_gene: TRBD2
CDR3nt: TGTGCCACCCTAAAGGTAGCGGGAGGCAATGAGCAGTTCTTC
CDR3aa: CATLKVAGGNEQFF

j_gene: TRBJ2-3
v_gene: TRBV20-1
abundance: -
d_gene: -
CDR3nt: TGCAGTGCGTTCTGGCGAGATACGCAGTATTTT
CDR3aa: CSAFWRDTQYF